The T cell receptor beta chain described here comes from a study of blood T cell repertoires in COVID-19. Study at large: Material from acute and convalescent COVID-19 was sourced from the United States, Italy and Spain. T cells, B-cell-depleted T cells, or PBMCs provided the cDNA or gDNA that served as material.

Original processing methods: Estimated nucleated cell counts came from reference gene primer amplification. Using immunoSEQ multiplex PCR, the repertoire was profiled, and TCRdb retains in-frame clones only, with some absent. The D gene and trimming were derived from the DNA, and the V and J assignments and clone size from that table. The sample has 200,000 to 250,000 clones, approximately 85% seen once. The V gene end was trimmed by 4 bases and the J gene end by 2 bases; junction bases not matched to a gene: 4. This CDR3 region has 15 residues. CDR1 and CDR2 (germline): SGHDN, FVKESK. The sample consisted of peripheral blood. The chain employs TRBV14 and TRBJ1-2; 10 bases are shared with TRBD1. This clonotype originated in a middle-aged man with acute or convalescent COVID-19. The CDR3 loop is CASSRPGQGNYGYTF. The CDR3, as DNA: TGTGCCAGCAGCCGACCGGGACAGGGGAACTATGGCTACACCTTC.